The clone carrying this TCR beta chain has only a few counts. The CDR3 has 15 amino acids. Germline assignment: CDR1 MNHEY and CDR2 SMNVEV (reference sequence). V lost 4 bases, J lost 4 bases, and 14 bases lay in between. The sample originates from a study of shared clonotypes between healthy human individuals. Per the original methods: ImmunoSEQ only sent back junction sequences with no quality scores, so filtering was done differently. Clones were read by immunoSEQ multiplex PCR, and TCRdb kept only the in-frame ones, dropping some. That table supplies the V and J calls and clone size; D and trimming were determined from the DNA. Of some 1.1 million clones listed, approximately 80% are singletons.

The TCR was taken from a man between 18 and 29 years old in good health. Some clones in this sample may be carry-over from other donors' samples. V usage is TRBV27 and J usage is TRBJ1-5; D unresolved. The sample comprised memory CD4+ T cells from PBMCs. Subset in this sample: CD45RA-negative fraction. CDR3 loop: CASSSGQRGNQPQHF. The CDR3 nucleotides read TGTGCCAGCAGTTCGGGCCAAAGAGGTAATCAGCCCCAGCATTTT.